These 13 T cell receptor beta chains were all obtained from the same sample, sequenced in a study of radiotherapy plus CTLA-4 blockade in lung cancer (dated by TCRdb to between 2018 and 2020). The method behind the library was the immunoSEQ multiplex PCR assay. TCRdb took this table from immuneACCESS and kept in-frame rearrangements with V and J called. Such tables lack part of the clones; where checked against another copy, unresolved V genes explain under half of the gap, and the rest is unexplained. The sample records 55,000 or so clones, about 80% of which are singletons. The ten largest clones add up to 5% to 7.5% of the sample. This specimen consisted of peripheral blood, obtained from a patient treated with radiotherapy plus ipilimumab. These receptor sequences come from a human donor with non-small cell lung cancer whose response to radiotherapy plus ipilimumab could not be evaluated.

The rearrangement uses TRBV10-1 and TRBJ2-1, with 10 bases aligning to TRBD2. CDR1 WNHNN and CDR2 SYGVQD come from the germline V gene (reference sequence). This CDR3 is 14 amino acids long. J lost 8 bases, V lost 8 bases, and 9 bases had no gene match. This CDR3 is CASGASGREDEQFF. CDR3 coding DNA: TGCGCCAGCGGGGCGAGCGGGAGGGAGGATGAGCAGTTCTTC.

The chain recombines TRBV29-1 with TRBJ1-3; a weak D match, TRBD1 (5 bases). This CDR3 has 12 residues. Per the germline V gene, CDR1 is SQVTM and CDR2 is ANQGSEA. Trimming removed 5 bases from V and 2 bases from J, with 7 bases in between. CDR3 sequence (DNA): TGCAGCGTTTCAGGGACTGGAAACACCATATATTTT. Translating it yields CSVSGTGNTIYF.

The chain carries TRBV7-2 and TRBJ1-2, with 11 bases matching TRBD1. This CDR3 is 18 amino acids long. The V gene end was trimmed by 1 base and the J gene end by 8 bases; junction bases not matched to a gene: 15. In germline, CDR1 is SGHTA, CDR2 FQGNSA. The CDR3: CASSLGAGGGQGARGYTF. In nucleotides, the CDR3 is TGTGCCAGCAGCTTAGGTGCGGGTGGAGGACAGGGGGCGCGGGGCTACACCTTC. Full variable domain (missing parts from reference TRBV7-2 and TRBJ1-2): GAGVSQSPSNKVTEKGKDVELRCDPISGHTALYWYRQSLGQGLEFLIYFQGNSAPDKSGLPSDRFSAERTGGSVSTLTIQRTQQEDSAVYLCASSLGAGGGQGARGYTFGSGTRLTVV.

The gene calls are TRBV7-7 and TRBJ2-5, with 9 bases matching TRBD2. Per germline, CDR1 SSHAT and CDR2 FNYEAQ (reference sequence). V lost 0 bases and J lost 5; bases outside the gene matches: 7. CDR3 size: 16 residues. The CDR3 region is CASSLAVVAGAETQYF. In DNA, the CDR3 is TGTGCCAGCAGCTTAGCGGTGGTAGCGGGAGCGGAGACCCAGTACTTC.

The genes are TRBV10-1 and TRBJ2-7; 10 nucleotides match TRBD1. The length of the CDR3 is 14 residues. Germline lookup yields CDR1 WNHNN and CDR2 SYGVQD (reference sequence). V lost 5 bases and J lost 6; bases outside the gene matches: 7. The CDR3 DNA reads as TGCGCCAGCAGTCCGGACAGGGGGGCTAGCGAGCAGTACTTC. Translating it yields CASSPDRGASEQYF.

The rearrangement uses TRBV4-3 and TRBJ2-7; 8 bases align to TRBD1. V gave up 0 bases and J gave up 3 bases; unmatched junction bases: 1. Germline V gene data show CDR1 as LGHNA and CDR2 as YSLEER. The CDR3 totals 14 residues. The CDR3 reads CASSQDRGHYEQYF. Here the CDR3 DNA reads TGCGCCAGCAGCCAAGACAGGGGGCACTACGAGCAGTACTTC.

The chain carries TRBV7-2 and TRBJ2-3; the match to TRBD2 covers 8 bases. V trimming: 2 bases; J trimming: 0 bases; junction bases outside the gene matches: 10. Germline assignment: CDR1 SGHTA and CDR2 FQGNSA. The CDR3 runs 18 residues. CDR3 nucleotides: TGTGCCAGCAGCTTACGCGGTAGCGGGGAAGCTAGCACAGATACGCAGTATTTT. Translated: CASSLRGSGEASTDTQYF.

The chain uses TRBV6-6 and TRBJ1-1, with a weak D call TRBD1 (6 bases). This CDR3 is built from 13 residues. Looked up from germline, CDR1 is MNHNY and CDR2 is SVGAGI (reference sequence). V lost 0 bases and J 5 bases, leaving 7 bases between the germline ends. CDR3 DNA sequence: TGTGCCAGCAGTTACTCAGGGGGTACTGAAGCTTTCTTT. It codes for CASSYSGGTEAFF.

As DNA, the CDR3 is TGTGCCAGCAGTTACTCGAGATCCTCCGAAGCTTTCTTT. This encodes CASSYSRSSEAFF. The chain has TRBV6-5 and TRBJ1-1; D not certain. With 0 bases removed from V and 8 bases from J, the gap between germline ends came to 10 bases. The CDR3 has 13 amino acids. CDR1 is MNHEY, CDR2 SVGAGI, per germline.

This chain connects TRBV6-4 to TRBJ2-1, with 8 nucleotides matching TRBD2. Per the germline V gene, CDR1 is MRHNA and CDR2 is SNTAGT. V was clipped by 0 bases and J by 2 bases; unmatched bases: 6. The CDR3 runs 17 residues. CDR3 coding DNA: TGTGCCAGCAGTGACTCCTTTAGCGGGGACACCTACAATGAGCAGTTCTTC. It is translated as CASSDSFSGDTYNEQFF.

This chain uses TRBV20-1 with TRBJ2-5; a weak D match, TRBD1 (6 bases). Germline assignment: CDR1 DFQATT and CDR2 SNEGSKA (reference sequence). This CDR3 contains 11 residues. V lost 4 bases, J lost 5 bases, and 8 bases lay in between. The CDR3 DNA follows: TGCAGTGCTACAGGGGTGGAGACCCAGTACTTC. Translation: CSATGVETQYF.

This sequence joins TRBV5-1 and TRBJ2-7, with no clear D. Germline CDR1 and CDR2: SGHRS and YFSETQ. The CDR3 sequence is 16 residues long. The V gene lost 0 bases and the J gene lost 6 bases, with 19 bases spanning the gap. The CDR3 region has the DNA TGCGCCAGCAGCTTGGCAACGGGTTCCACGGCGAGCGAGCAGTACTTC. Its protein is CASSLATGSTASEQYF.

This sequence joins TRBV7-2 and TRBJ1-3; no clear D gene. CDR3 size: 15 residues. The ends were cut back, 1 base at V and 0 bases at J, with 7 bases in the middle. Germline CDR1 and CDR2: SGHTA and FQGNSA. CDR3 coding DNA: TGTGCCAGCAGCTTAGGGGCCCACTCTGGAAACACCATATATTTT. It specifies CASSLGAHSGNTIYF. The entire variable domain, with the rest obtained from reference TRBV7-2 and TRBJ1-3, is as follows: GAGVSQSPSNKVTEKGKDVELRCDPISGHTALYWYRQSLGQGLEFLIYFQGNSAPDKSGLPSDRFSAERTGGSVSTLTIQRTQQEDSAVYLCASSLGAHSGNTIYFGEGSWLTVV.